The 29 T cell receptor beta chains listed next were all sequenced from one sample in a study of T cell responses to AZD1222 COVID-19 vaccine. Sequencing used immunoSEQ multiplex PCR; TCRdb keeps in-frame clones, though not all of them. The top ten hold under 14% of the sample, which has roughly 80,000 clones, roughly nine tenths seen once. The source was peripheral blood, collected 28 days after the second AZD1222 dose. The receptors here all came from an adult who received the AZD1222 COVID-19 vaccine.

The chain recombines TRBV4-3 with TRBJ2-7, with TRBD2 identical over 13 bases. The length of the CDR3 is 18 residues. V was clipped by 3 bases and J by 3 bases; unmatched bases: 11. CDR1 and CDR2 from the germline V gene are LGHNA and YSLEER. The CDR3 is CASSQRLAGGQGRYEQYF. CDR3 in DNA: TGCGCCAGCAGCCAGAGACTAGCGGGGGGTCAGGGGCGCTACGAGCAGTACTTC.

V usage is TRBV10-3 and J usage is TRBJ1-4; tentatively, D is TRBD1 (6 bases). CDR1 and CDR2 from the germline V gene are ENHRY and SYGVKD. V was clipped by 2 bases and J by 6 bases, with 19 bases between them. The CDR3 totals 17 residues. This CDR3 is CAISENRAQGRDEKLFF. For the CDR3, the DNA is TGTGCCATCAGTGAGAACAGGGCACAGGGTCGGGATGAAAAACTGTTTTTT.

This clone has just a few counts. The chain combines TRBV28 with TRBJ1-1, with D uncertain. This CDR3 spans 13 amino acids. Germline CDR1 and CDR2: MDHEN and SYDVKM. V was clipped by 7 bases and J by 2 bases, with 11 bases between them. Written as DNA, the CDR3 is TGTGCCAGCAATCCGGCCATCAACACTGAAGCTTTCTTT. It is translated as CASNPAINTEAFF.

The chain is built from TRBV10-3 and TRBJ2-2; 8 bases are shared with TRBD2. The CDR3 covers 16 residues. CDR1 ENHRY and CDR2 SYGVKD come from the germline V gene. The V gene end was trimmed by 6 bases and the J gene end by 0 bases; junction bases not matched to a gene: 6. Written as DNA, the CDR3 is TGTGCCATCAGAGGCGGGGGGACCTCGAACACCGGGGAGCTGTTTTTT. Translating gives CAIRGGGTSNTGELFF.

The rearrangement joins TRBV28 to TRBJ1-1, with no clear D. The CDR3 contains 16 residues. Germline-derived CDR1 and CDR2 are MDHEN and SYDVKM. V gave up 1 base and J gave up 4 bases, with 16 bases separating them. CDR3 sequence: CASSLYVSRRTTEAFF. For the CDR3, the DNA is TGTGCCAGCAGTTTATATGTCTCCCGTAGAACCACTGAAGCTTTCTTT.

V usage is TRBV3-1 (or the pseudogene TRBV3-2) and J usage is TRBJ1-6; D unclear. Trimming took 4 bases from V and 0 from J, leaving 7 bases between them. The CDR3 loop spans 15 amino acids. Germline V gene sequence: CDR1 LGHDT, CDR2 YNNKEL (reference sequence). The CDR3 coding sequence is TGTGCCAGCAGCCCGAGGAGCTCCTATAATTCACCCCTCCACTTT. This gives the protein CASSPRSSYNSPLHF.

This sequence joins TRBV21-1 and TRBJ2-2; the DNA was not compared with TRBD2, the D call given in the table. TRBV21-1 is a listed pseudogene. The CDR3 runs 21 residues. CDR3 coding DNA: TGTGCCAGCAGCCCCCGCCCGCCACAGCGGGGGTTACCTCTGAACACCGGGGAGCTGTTTTTT. Residues: CASSPRPPQRGLPLNTGELFF.

DNA of the CDR3: TGTGCCAGCAGCTTTAGCAATTATGGCTACACCTTC. The encoded protein is CASSFSNYGYTF. The chain recombines TRBV11-2 with TRBJ1-2; D is ambiguous. CDR1 and CDR2 from the germline V gene are SGHAT and FQNNGV. CDR3 length: 12 residues. Between the trimmed V and J ends, which lost 3 bases and 5 bases, there was a span of 7 bases. The full variable domain, completed using reference TRBV11-2 and TRBJ1-2, is EAGVAQSPRYKIIEKRQSVAFWCNPISGHATLYWYQQILGQGPKLLIQFQNNGVVDDSQLPKDRFSAERLKGVDSTLKIQPAKLEDSAVYLCASSFSNYGYTFGSGTRLTVV.

The genes are TRBV6-6 and TRBJ2-1; 14 nucleotides line up with TRBD2. V trimming: 7 bases; J trimming: 3 bases; junction bases outside the gene matches: 2. Looked up from germline, CDR1 is MNHNY and CDR2 is SVGAGI (reference sequence). The CDR3 has 15 residues. The CDR3 DNA reads as TGTGCCAGCACCGGACTAGCGGGGGGCTACAATGAGCAGTTCTTC. This gives the protein CASTGLAGGYNEQFF.

This chain joins TRBV5-4 and TRBJ1-5, with D perhaps matching TRBD1 (5 bases). The CDR3 has 13 amino acids. Deletions cut 4 bases from V and 6 bases from J, with 11 bases between. CDR1 is SGHNT, CDR2 YYREEE, per germline (reference sequence). The CDR3 loop reads CASSLDSVQPQHF. DNA of the CDR3: TGTGCCAGCAGCCTCGACAGTGTTCAGCCCCAGCATTTT.

This clone was counted a few times. The chain links TRBV15 to TRBJ2-7; TRBD2 matches at 11 bases. Germline V CDR1 and CDR2: LNHNV, YYDKDF (reference sequence). Unmatched junction bases numbered 11, after V lost 1 base and J lost 6 bases. The length of the CDR3 is 17 residues. DNA of the CDR3: TGTGCCACCAGCAGAGGGTTTAGCGGGGGGGCAACTTCCGAGCAGTACTTC. Amino acid sequence: CATSRGFSGGATSEQYF. The entire variable domain, with the rest obtained from reference TRBV15 and TRBJ2-7, is as follows: DAMVIQNPRYQVTQFGKPVTLSCSQTLNHNVMYWYQQKSSQAPKLLFHYYDKDFNNEADTPDNFQSRRPNTSFCFLDIRSPGLGDTAMYLCATSRGFSGGATSEQYFGPGTRLTVT.

This sequence joins TRBV28 and TRBJ2-4; D not certain. The CDR3 is made up of 14 amino acids. The V gene's germline CDR1 is MDHEN and CDR2 SYDVKM. The V end was cut by 2 bases, the J end by 5 bases, with 10 bases between. The CDR3 is CASSLRSLENIQYF. The CDR3 nucleotides are TGTGCCAGCAGTTTACGGTCGCTAGAAAACATTCAGTACTTC.

Only one count was recorded for this clone. This chain connects TRBV19 to TRBJ1-5, with unresolved D. CDR1 and CDR2 from the germline V gene are LNHDA and SQIVND (reference sequence). CDR3 size: 14 residues. V lost 5 bases and J lost 7, with 15 bases in between. The CDR3 spells CASSRVNSGQPQHF. CDR3 coding DNA: TGTGCCAGTAGTCGAGTTAATTCGGGCCAGCCCCAGCATTTT.

The chain's CDR3 is CASSATPTERGGRFAKNIQYF. The DNA for the CDR3 is TGTGCCAGCAGCGCTACCCCGACGGAGCGGGGGGGCCGTTTTGCCAAAAACATTCAGTACTTC. V is TRBV9 and J is TRBJ2-4; 10 bases agree with TRBD2. The CDR3 runs to 21 residues. Trimming at V came to 3 bases and at J to 1 base, leaving 19 bases not matched to a gene. Per germline, CDR1 SGDLS and CDR2 YYNGEE.

The CDR3 here is CASSPMRRTGANVLTF. CDR3 nucleotide sequence: TGTGCCAGCAGCCCCATGAGAAGAACCGGGGCCAACGTCCTGACTTTC. The rearrangement uses TRBV3-1 (or the pseudogene TRBV3-2) and TRBJ2-6; D not certain. Trimming stripped 4 bases from V and 4 bases from J, with 14 bases between. The V gene's germline CDR1 is LGHDT and CDR2 YNNKEL (reference sequence). The CDR3 has 16 residues.

V is TRBV30 and J is TRBJ1-4, with a tentative D call TRBD1 (6 bases). The CDR3 extends over 15 amino acids. V was cut by 5 bases and J by 0 bases, with 13 bases left in between. Looked up from germline, CDR1 is GTSNPN and CDR2 is SVGIG (reference sequence). This chain's CDR3 is CAWEAGQATNEKLFF. CDR3 DNA: TGTGCCTGGGAGGCGGGACAAGCAACTAATGAAAAACTGTTTTTT.

This rearrangement joins TRBV6-5 to TRBJ1-1; D ambiguous. The V end was cut by 8 bases, the J end by 1 base, with 17 bases between. The CDR3 covers 15 residues. Germline CDR1 is MNHEY and CDR2 is SVGAGI. CDR3 in DNA: TGTGCCAGCCCGGACCCAAAAAGCGGGAACACTGAAGCTTTCTTT. Amino acid sequence: CASPDPKSGNTEAFF.

This CDR3 is CASSPNWAGNTIYF. The CDR3 coding sequence is TGTGCCAGCAGCCCAAATTGGGCTGGAAACACCATATATTTT. The chain has TRBV5-6 and TRBJ1-3; unclear D gene. Germline V gene sequence: CDR1 SGHDT, CDR2 YYEEEE. V was pared by 4 bases and J by 2 bases, with 10 bases between. The CDR3 loop spans 14 amino acids.

Written as DNA, the CDR3 is TGCGCCAGCAGCCAAGGGAGGGGGACTTTATATGAAAAACTGTTTTTT. Protein product: CASSQGRGTLYEKLFF. The genes are TRBV4-3 and TRBJ1-4; weak D call: TRBD1 (6 bases). Trimming cost V 1 base and J 6 bases, with 15 bases left between them. Germline V lookup: CDR1 LGHNA, CDR2 YSLEER. The CDR3 extends over 16 amino acids.

J is TRBJ2-1 and V is TRBV27, with 13 bases that match TRBD2. The CDR3 contains 15 residues. Germline CDR1 reads MNHEY; CDR2 reads SMNVEV (reference sequence). J lost 7 bases, V lost 5 bases, and 5 bases had no gene match. For the CDR3, the DNA is TGTGCCAGCAGTAAACTAGCGGGGGGGCGAAATGAGCAGTTCTTC. It encodes CASSKLAGGRNEQFF.

This chain uses TRBV11-2 with TRBJ1-2; 9 nucleotides agree with TRBD1. This CDR3 has 18 amino acids. Germline CDR1 and CDR2: SGHAT and FQNNGV. J lost 3 bases, V lost 1 base, and 12 bases had no gene match. CDR3 nucleotides: TGTGCCAGCAGCTTAGTGTCGCCGGGTCGGGACAGGGACTATGGCTACACCTTC. The encoded protein is CASSLVSPGRDRDYGYTF. The full variable domain, its missing parts supplied by reference TRBV11-2 and TRBJ1-2, is EAGVAQSPRYKIIEKRQSVAFWCNPISGHATLYWYQQILGQGPKLLIQFQNNGVVDDSQLPKDRFSAERLKGVDSTLKIQPAKLEDSAVYLCASSLVSPGRDRDYGYTFGSGTRLTVV.

This sequence joins TRBV6-5 and TRBJ1-2, with D unresolved. Germline CDR1 is MNHEY and CDR2 is SVGAGI. The CDR3 is 14 amino acids. The V end lost 6 bases, the J end lost 1 base, and 12 bases lay between the germline ends. DNA for the CDR3: TGTGCCAGCAGCCGGAGGGAGATTAACTATGGCTACACCTTC. Encoded protein: CASSRREINYGYTF.

This chain links TRBV6-5 with TRBJ1-4; tentative D call: TRBD1 (5 bases). The CDR3 spans 14 residues. From germline, CDR1 is MNHEY and CDR2 SVGAGI. V lost 8 bases and J 2 bases, leaving 12 bases between the germline ends. This chain's CDR3 is CASRSGWTNEKLFF. For the CDR3, the DNA is TGTGCCAGCCGATCAGGGTGGACTAATGAAAAACTGTTTTTT.

J is TRBJ1-1 and V is TRBV6-5, with a possible D match to TRBD1 (6 bases). V gave up 2 bases and J gave up 3 bases, with 13 bases separating them. There are 15 residues in the CDR3. The germline gives CDR1 MNHEY, CDR2 SVGAGI. The CDR3 loop reads CASSYGGQAYTEAFF. The CDR3 bases are TGTGCCAGCAGTTACGGGGGGCAGGCCTACACTGAAGCTTTCTTT.

The CDR3 DNA follows: TGTGCCAGCAGCTTGAACCGGGACAGGGATGGAAACACCATATATTTT. Its translation: CASSLNRDRDGNTIYF. The chain links TRBV7-9 to TRBJ1-3, with 9 bases identical to TRBD1. CDR3 length: 16 amino acids. V was pared by 3 bases and J by 3 bases, with 6 bases of the junction left unmatched. The germline gives CDR1 SEHNR, CDR2 FQNEAQ (reference sequence). The variable domain in full, with the rest retrieved from reference TRBV7-9 and TRBJ1-3, is DTGVSQNPRHKITKRGQNVTFRCDPISEHNRLYWYRQTLGQGPEFLTYFQNEAQLEKSRLLSDRFSAERPKGSFSTLEIQRTEQGDSAMYLCASSLNRDRDGNTIYFGEGSWLTVV.

The chain links TRBV27 to TRBJ1-2; D is unclear. The ends were cut back, 5 bases at V and 4 bases at J, with 14 bases in the middle. The CDR3 loop spans 14 amino acids. CDR1 and CDR2 (germline): MNHEY, SMNVEV (reference sequence). The chain's CDR3 is CASSPEGFGYGYTF. CDR3 nucleotides: TGTGCCAGCAGTCCCGAGGGATTTGGCTATGGCTACACCTTC.

The rearrangement uses TRBV27 and TRBJ1-6; D is uncertain. Trimming cost V 6 bases and J 0 bases, with 9 bases left between them. There are 15 residues in the CDR3. From germline, CDR1 is MNHEY and CDR2 SMNVEV (reference sequence). Here the CDR3 DNA reads TGTGCCAGCAGGAGTACCAGCTCCTATAATTCACCCCTCCACTTT. It is translated as CASRSTSSYNSPLHF.

The chain has TRBV7-2 and TRBJ1-5, with D unresolved. The CDR3 has 14 amino acids. The V end was cut by 5 bases, the J end by 5 bases, with 13 bases between. From germline, CDR1 is SGHTA and CDR2 FQGNSA. CDR3 region: CASSARRWDQPQHF. Here the CDR3 DNA reads TGTGCCAGCAGCGCCAGGAGATGGGATCAGCCCCAGCATTTT.

This chain joins TRBV6-2 or TRBV6-3 and TRBJ1-5; D unclear. V was pared by 4 bases and J by 5 bases, with 21 bases between. Germline CDR1 reads MNHEY; CDR2 reads SVGEGT. The CDR3 contains 17 residues. This CDR3 is CASSLPRLVGADQPQHF. CDR3 nucleotides: TGTGCCAGCAGTTTACCGAGGCTCGTGGGAGCGGATCAGCCCCAGCATTTT.